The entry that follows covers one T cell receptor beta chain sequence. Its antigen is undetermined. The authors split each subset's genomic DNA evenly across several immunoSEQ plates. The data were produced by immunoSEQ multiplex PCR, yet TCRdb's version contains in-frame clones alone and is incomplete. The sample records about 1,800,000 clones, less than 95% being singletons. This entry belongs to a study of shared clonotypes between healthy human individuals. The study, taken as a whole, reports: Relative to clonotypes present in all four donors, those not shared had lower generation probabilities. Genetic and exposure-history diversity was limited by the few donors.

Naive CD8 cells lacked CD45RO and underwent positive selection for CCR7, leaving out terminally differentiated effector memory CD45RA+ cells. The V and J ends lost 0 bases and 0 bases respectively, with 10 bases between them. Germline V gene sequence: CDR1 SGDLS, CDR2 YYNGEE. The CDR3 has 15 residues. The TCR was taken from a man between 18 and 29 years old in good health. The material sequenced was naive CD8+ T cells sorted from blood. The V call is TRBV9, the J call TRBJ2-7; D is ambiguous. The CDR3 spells CASSVDEWGSYEQYF. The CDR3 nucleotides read TGTGCCAGCAGCGTAGACGAGTGGGGCTCCTACGAGCAGTACTTC.